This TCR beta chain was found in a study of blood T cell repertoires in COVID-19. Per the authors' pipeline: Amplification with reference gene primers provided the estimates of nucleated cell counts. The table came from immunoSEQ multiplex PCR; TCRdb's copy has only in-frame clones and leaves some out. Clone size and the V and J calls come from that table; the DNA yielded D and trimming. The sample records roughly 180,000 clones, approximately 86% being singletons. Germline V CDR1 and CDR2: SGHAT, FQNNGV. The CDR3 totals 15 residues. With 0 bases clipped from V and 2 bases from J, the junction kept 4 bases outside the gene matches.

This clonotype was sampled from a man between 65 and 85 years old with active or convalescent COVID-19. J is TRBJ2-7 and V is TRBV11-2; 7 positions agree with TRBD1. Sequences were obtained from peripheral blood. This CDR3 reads CASSLDPQGTYEQYF. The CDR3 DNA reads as TGTGCCAGCAGCTTAGATCCACAGGGGACCTACGAGCAGTACTTC.